This entry is about one T cell receptor (beta chain). Its antigen is currently unknown. The sample is drawn from a study of OX40 agonist ivuxolimab in advanced cancers. Trimming at V came to 6 bases and at J to 0 bases, leaving 11 bases not matched to a gene. Per germline, CDR1 LNHDA and CDR2 SQIVND (reference sequence). The CDR3 runs to 17 residues. Here immunoSEQ multiplex PCR was the method, and the copy in TCRdb shows in-frame clones only, minus some. This table holds 98,000 or so clones, around 90% found once. Study-wide points: Average numbers of expanded clones were greater in CD8+ T cells than in CD4+. At 0.1 to 3.0 mg/kg, CD4+ and CD8+ blood T cells expanded clonally by week 6.

The rearrangement joins TRBV19 to TRBJ1-3; the match to TRBD1 covers 7 bases. The input for sequencing was CD4+ or CD8+ T cells sorted from blood, taken in a trial of the OX40 agonist ivuxolimab. This TCR derives from an adult with an advanced solid tumor such as melanoma, head and neck, liver or kidney cancer. CDR3 sequence (DNA): TGTGCCAGTAGCCGCTCTTGGGACAGATCCTCTGGAAACACCATATATTTT. The encoded protein is CASSRSWDRSSGNTIYF.